This TCR beta chain was recorded in a study of blood T cell repertoires in COVID-19. The repertoire was sequenced with immunoSEQ multiplex PCR; TCRdb's copy has only in-frame clones and lacks some. Of about 66,000 clones listed, roughly 88% are singletons. Germline trimming cut 5 bases from V and 7 bases from J; bases unmatched to any gene: 11. CDR1 and CDR2 from the germline V gene are SEHNR and FQNEAQ (reference sequence). CDR3 length: 15 amino acids. The material sequenced was peripheral blood. The chain carries TRBV7-9 and TRBJ1-2; 9 positions match TRBD1. This TCR derives from a woman aged 70-85 years with acute or convalescent COVID-19. CDR3 bases: TGTGCCAGCAGCCTTTATCGGGACAGGGACGGTGGCTACACCTTC. This gives the protein CASSLYRDRDGGYTF.